The T cell receptor (beta chain) described here comes from a study of early T cells in non-severe SARS-CoV-2 infection. Looking at the study overall: Bulk RNA isolated from unsorted whole blood underwent sequencing; chains were not paired. Whole-study results and caveats: Missing private and CD4 specificities, VDJdb matching favored anti-spike CD8 responses.

The CDR3 has 13 residues. Trimming removed 3 bases at V and 7 bases at J, with 12 bases between. In germline, CDR1 is SEHNR, CDR2 FQNEAQ (reference sequence). As to this clonotype: Its specificity is unknown.

cDNA molecules, individually, were tagged with unique molecular identifiers. TCRdb reprocessed the 5' RACE reads with MiXCR, giving one entry per CDR3 protein. The sample gives about 48,000 distinct CDR3 sequences, approximately 6% of which show up once; under 8% is in the top ten. Sequencing used whole blood, obtained at baseline. The chain recombines TRBV7-9 with TRBJ1-1; no firm D call. The TCR originated in an adult who was a healthcare worker with PCR-confirmed SARS-CoV-2 infection or an uninfected control (not recorded which). As DNA, the CDR3 is TGTGCCAGCAGCTTTGGGCAGGAGGGTGAAGCTTTCTTT. The encoded protein is CASSFGQEGEAFF.